Given below is one T cell receptor (beta chain) in context. Study processing details: Nucleated cell number was recorded as an estimate derived from reference gene primer amplification. Sequenced by immunoSEQ multiplex PCR; TCRdb stores in-frame clones only, minus some. V, J and clone size derive from that table, while D and trimming were established from the DNA sequence. The sample holds roughly 100,000 clones, around 87% seen once. This CDR3 has 18 residues. CDR1 is SGHRS, CDR2 YFSETQ, per germline. V was pared by 3 bases and J by 1 base, with 13 bases of the junction left unmatched. These data are taken from a study of blood T cell repertoires in COVID-19. About the study: Sites across the United States, Italy and Spain contributed samples from acute and convalescent COVID-19. From T cells, B-cell-depleted T cells, or PBMCs came the material, which was cDNA or gDNA.

This TCR derives from a human donor in a cohort sampled during active COVID-19. The genes are TRBV5-1 and TRBJ2-1; TRBD1 matches 7 bases. Material: peripheral blood. The CDR3: CASSWGSRQGVSYNEQFF. The CDR3 DNA reads TGCGCCAGCAGCTGGGGATCTCGACAGGGTGTATCCTACAATGAGCAGTTCTTC.